Each of the 7 T cell receptor beta chains below was sequenced from the same sample in a study of blood T cell repertoires in COVID-19. TCRdb's copy holds only in-frame clones and misses some; the assay was immunoSEQ multiplex PCR. The table has nearly 35,000 clones, about 94% seen once; the top ten hold approximately 4.7%. Sequenced material: peripheral blood. The receptor source for this set is a human donor in a cohort sampled during active COVID-19.

The CDR3 is CASSFSQLASDTQYF. The CDR3 coding sequence is TGTGCCAGCAGCTTCTCTCAACTAGCCTCAGATACGCAGTATTTT. V is TRBV11-2 and J is TRBJ2-3; tentative D call: TRBD2 (6 bases). The CDR3 is made up of 15 amino acids. Trimming left V 3 bases short and J 4 bases short, with 14 bases between. In germline, CDR1 is SGHAT, CDR2 FQNNGV.

The chain combines TRBV6-5 with TRBJ2-7; the D is unclear. The length of the CDR3 is 15 residues. V lost 0 bases and J 0 bases, leaving 9 bases between the germline ends. Germline-derived CDR1 and CDR2 are MNHEY and SVGAGI. In DNA, the CDR3 is TGTGCCAGCAGTTACTCTTGGCGGAACTCCTACGAGCAGTACTTC. It is translated as CASSYSWRNSYEQYF.

This chain links TRBV5-6 with TRBJ1-1, with no clear D. Trimming took 4 bases from V and 3 from J, leaving 7 bases between them. Per germline, CDR1 SGHDT and CDR2 YYEEEE. CDR3 size: 12 residues. For the CDR3, the DNA is TGTGCCAGCAGCCAATACTACACTGAAGCTTTCTTT. Translating it yields CASSQYYTEAFF.

The chain couples TRBV4-2 to TRBJ2-7; TRBD2 agrees at 9 bases. V lost 0 bases, J lost 6 bases, and 15 bases stayed unmatched. The CDR3 is made up of 18 amino acids. CDR1 LGHNA and CDR2 YNFKEQ come from the germline V gene. CDR3 DNA: TGTGCCAGCAGCCAAGATTCCGGCGGAGCGGGAGGTAAATCCGAGCAGTACTTC. Amino acids: CASSQDSGGAGGKSEQYF.

The chain couples TRBV7-9 to TRBJ1-1, with 8 bases lining up with TRBD1. CDR3 length: 15 amino acids. V was clipped by 5 bases and J by 2 bases; unmatched bases: 7. CDR1 and CDR2 (germline): SEHNR, FQNEAQ (reference sequence). DNA for the CDR3: TGTGCCAGCAGCGCTCTCGGGACAGGTAACACTGAAGCTTTCTTT. This translates into CASSALGTGNTEAFF.

The genes are TRBV18 and TRBJ2-1; 13 nucleotides align to TRBD2. The length of the CDR3 is 19 residues. The V and J ends lost 6 bases and 7 bases, in that order; junction bases with no gene match: 18. CDR1 is KGHSH and CDR2 is LQKENI in the germline V gene. The CDR3 protein is CASSPRTSGGARPVNEQFF. CDR3 in DNA: TGTGCCAGCTCGCCCAGGACTAGCGGGGGAGCCCGACCGGTGAATGAGCAGTTCTTC.

V usage is TRBV16 and J usage is TRBJ1-1; D is undetermined. The CDR3 totals 15 residues. V was pared by 6 bases and J by 1 base, with 15 bases between. The germline V gene has CDR1 KGHSY and CDR2 FQNENV. The CDR3 nucleotides are TGTGCCAGCAGTCTACTAGGACCGAGGAACACTGAAGCTTTCTTT. Translation gives CASSLLGPRNTEAFF.